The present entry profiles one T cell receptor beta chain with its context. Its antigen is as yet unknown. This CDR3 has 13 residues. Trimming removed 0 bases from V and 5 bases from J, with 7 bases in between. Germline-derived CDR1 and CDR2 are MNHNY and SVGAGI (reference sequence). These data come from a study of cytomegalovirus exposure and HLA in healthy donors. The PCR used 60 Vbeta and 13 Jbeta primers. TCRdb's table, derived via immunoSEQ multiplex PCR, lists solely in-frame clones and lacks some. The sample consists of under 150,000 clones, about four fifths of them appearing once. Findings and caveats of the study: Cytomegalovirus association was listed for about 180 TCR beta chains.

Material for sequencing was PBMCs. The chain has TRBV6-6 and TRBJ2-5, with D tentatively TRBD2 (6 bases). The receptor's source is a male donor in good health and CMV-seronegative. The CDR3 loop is CASSYSGGETQYF. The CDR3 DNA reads TGTGCCAGCAGTTACTCAGGAGGGGAGACCCAGTACTTC.